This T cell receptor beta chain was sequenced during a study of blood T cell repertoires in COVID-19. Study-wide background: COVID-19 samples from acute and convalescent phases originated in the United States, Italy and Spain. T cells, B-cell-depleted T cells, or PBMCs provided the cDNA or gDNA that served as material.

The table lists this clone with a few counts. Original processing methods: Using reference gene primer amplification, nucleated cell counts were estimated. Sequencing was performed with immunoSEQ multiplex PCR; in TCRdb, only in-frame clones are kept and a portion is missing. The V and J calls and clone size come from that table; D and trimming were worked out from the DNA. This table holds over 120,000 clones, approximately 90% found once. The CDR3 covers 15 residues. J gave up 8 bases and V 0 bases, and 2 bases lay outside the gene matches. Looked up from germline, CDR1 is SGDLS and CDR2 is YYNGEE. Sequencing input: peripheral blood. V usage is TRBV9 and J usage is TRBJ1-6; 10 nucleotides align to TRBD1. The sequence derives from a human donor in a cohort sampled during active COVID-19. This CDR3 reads CASSVADRGYSPLHF. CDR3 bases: TGTGCCAGCAGCGTAGCGGACAGGGGGTATTCACCCCTCCACTTT. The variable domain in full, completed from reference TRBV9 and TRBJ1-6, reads DSGVTQTPKHLITATGQRVTLRCSPRSGDLSVYWYQQSLDQGLQFLIQYYNGEERAKGNILERFSAQQFPDLHSELNLSSLELGDSALYFCASSVADRGYSPLHFGNGTRLTVT.